These T cell receptor beta chains were read from a single sample in a study of T cell repertoires in cytomegalovirus infection. TCRdb used MiXCR to reprocess the reads, holding one entry per CDR3 protein. Of approximately 500,000 distinct CDR3 sequences in the sample, 11% were seen once. Sequencing was performed on PBMCs. The receptors derive from a human donor in good health (CMV status not recorded). Some clones in this sample may be carry-over from other donors' samples. The CDR3 runs from the conserved cysteine through the conserved F or W. D genes are given only for firm matches. Clone size is stated in some rows and not others, as once, few, many or a class when expanded.

>TRBV12-3/TRBV12-4|many|TRBJ2-7|NA
CASSYWDLRGEYEQYF
TGTGCCAGCAGTTACTGGGACTTGAGAGGGGAGTACGAGCAGTACTTC
>TRBV7-8|many|TRBJ2-7|NA
CASSPADQRYEQYF
TGTGCCAGCAGCCCCGCTGACCAGCGCTACGAGCAGTACTTC
>TRBV6-1|many|TRBJ2-3|TRBD2
CASSKLAGPQYF
TGTGCCAGCAGTAAACTAGCGGGCCCGCAGTATTTT
>TRBV10-3|many|TRBJ1-2|TRBD1
CAIRTDRGSPDYGYTF
TGTGCCATCAGGACCGACAGGGGGTCTCCCGACTATGGCTACACCTTC
>TRBV18|NA|TRBJ1-4|NA
CASSHGTVLNEKLFF
TGTGCCAGCTCACACGGGACGGTCCTAAATGAAAAACTGTTTTTT
>TRBV7-6|many|TRBJ2-3|NA
CASSPRLGGPDTQYF
TGTGCCAGCAGCCCCCGACTGGGGGGCCCGGATACGCAGTATTTT
>TRBV25-1|NA|TRBJ2-7|TRBD2
CASSDGLAGAYEQYF
TGTGCCAGCAGTGATGGATTAGCGGGAGCCTACGAGCAGTACTTC
>TRBV19|many|TRBJ1-2|NA
CASSIEKRASYGYTF
TGTGCCAGTAGTATAGAGAAGCGCGCCTCCTATGGCTACACCTTC
>TRBV28|many|TRBJ1-1|NA
CASKDSPLNTEAFF
TGTGCCAGCAAAGACTCGCCCTTGAACACTGAAGCTTTCTTT
>TRBV7-2|many|TRBJ1-2|NA
CASSFGDYYGYTF
TGTGCCAGCAGCTTTGGGGATTACTATGGCTACACCTTC
>TRBV7-9|many|TRBJ2-2|NA
CASSLARGREELFF
TGTGCCAGCAGCTTAGCGCGAGGACGGGAGGAGCTGTTTTTT
>TRBV12-3/TRBV12-4|many|TRBJ2-3|TRBD2
CASTGGSTDTQYF
TGTGCCAGCACCGGGGGGAGCACAGATACGCAGTATTTT
>TRBV7-9|many|TRBJ1-5|TRBD1
CASSSGTGRMNQPQHF
TGTGCCAGCAGCTCCGGGACAGGGAGGATGAATCAGCCCCAGCATTTT
>TRBV20-1|NA|TRBJ2-3|NA
CSAILLTGTDTQYF
TGCAGTGCTATTCTCCTCACGGGGACAGATACGCAGTATTTT
>TRBV2|many|TRBJ2-2|NA
CASSGGTLNTGELFF
TGTGCCAGCAGTGGGGGGACGCTGAACACCGGGGAGCTGTTTTTT
>TRBV20-1|NA|TRBJ2-1|TRBD2
CSASRLAGDSYNEQFF
TGCAGTGCTTCCCGATTAGCGGGAGACTCCTACAATGAGCAGTTCTTC
>TRBV15|NA|TRBJ2-7|NA
CATSRGQGRDYEQYF
TGTGCCACCAGCAGAGGCCAGGGACGAGACTACGAGCAGTACTTC
>TRBV4-2|few|TRBJ1-6|TRBD1
CASSQRGTGVSPLHF
TGTGCCAGCAGCCAAAGGGGGACAGGGGTCTCACCCCTCCACTTT
>TRBV5-4|NA|TRBJ1-1|TRBD1
CASSPTGAFTEAFF
TGTGCCAGCAGCCCCACAGGGGCGTTCACTGAAGCTTTCTTT
>TRBV4-2|many|TRBJ2-3|TRBD2
CASSQVTSAGSDTQYF
TGTGCCAGCAGCCAAGTTACTAGCGCCGGGTCAGATACGCAGTATTTT
>TRBV7-3|NA|TRBJ2-1|NA
CASSSTGGNSYNEQFF
TGTGCCAGCAGCTCAACCGGGGGTAACTCCTACAATGAGCAGTTCTTC
>TRBV7-2|many|TRBJ1-2|TRBD1
CASSLGTGSNYGYTF
TGTGCCAGCAGCTTAGGGACAGGATCTAACTATGGCTACACCTTC
>TRBV10-3|few|TRBJ2-1|NA
CAISGTSSYNEQFF
TGTGCCATCAGCGGGACCTCTTCCTACAATGAGCAGTTCTTC
>TRBV7-9|many|TRBJ2-1|NA
CASSLRGPSEQFF
TGTGCCAGCAGCCTTCGCGGGCCGTCTGAGCAGTTCTTC
>TRBV7-9|many|TRBJ1-4|NA
CASSFSGTANEKLFF
TGTGCCAGCAGCTTCTCCGGGACGGCTAATGAAAAACTGTTTTTT
>TRBV24-1|NA|TRBJ2-1|TRBD2
CATSGVTSGGYNEKFF
TGTGCCACCAGTGGCGTGACTAGCGGGGGATACAATGAGAAGTTCTTC
>TRBV12-3/TRBV12-4|many|TRBJ2-2|NA
CASSLAGANAGELFF
TGTGCCAGCAGTTTAGCGGGGGCGAATGCCGGGGAGCTGTTTTTT
>TRBV28|many|TRBJ2-7|TRBD1
CASSSRDRGWSYEQYF
TGTGCCAGCAGTTCCCGGGACAGGGGTTGGTCCTACGAGCAGTACTTC
>TRBV5-6|many|TRBJ2-2|NA
CASSYVLEEVTGELFF
TGTGCCAGCAGCTACGTCCTCGAGGAGGTCACCGGGGAGCTGTTTTTT
>TRBV19|few|TRBJ2-1|TRBD1
CASSIVGTDNEQFF
TGTGCCAGTAGTATAGTGGGGACAGACAATGAGCAGTTCTTC
>TRBV2|NA|TRBJ2-7|TRBD1
CAGDRVSSYEQYF
TGTGCCGGAGACAGGGTTAGCTCCTACGAGCAGTACTTC
>TRBV4-2|many|TRBJ2-2|TRBD2
CASSRLLAGADGELFF
TGTGCCAGCAGCCGCCTTTTAGCGGGAGCGGACGGGGAGCTGTTTTTT
>TRBV7-7|many|TRBJ2-1|TRBD1
CASSRLGQGAEQFF
TGTGCCAGCAGCAGATTGGGACAGGGGGCTGAGCAGTTCTTC
>TRBV6-5|few|TRBJ2-7|NA
CASSSELAKFEQYF
TGTGCCAGCAGTTCCGAACTAGCTAAGTTCGAGCAGTACTTC
>TRBV4-2|few|TRBJ1-1|NA
CASSQDNVNTEAFF
TGTGCCAGCAGCCAAGATAACGTGAACACTGAAGCTTTCTTT
>TRBV7-9|many|TRBJ1-6|NA
CASSSLFRESVNSPLHF
TGTGCCAGCAGCTCCCTCTTCCGGGAGTCGGTCAATTCACCCCTCCACTTT
>TRBV20-1|many|TRBJ2-3|NA
CSAEGGRTDTQYF
TGCAGTGCCGAGGGGGGCCGCACAGATACGCAGTATTTT
>TRBV3-1|few|TRBJ1-3|NA
CASSPSGASAGNTIYF
TGTGCCAGCAGCCCTTCCGGGGCGTCCGCTGGAAACACCATATATTTT
>TRBV5-1|NA|TRBJ2-2|NA
CASSLLTALNTGELFF
TGCGCCAGCAGCCTACTGACGGCCCTGAACACCGGGGAGCTGTTTTTT
>TRBV7-2|many|TRBJ2-3|TRBD2
CASSTTPSGLAQYF
TGTGCCAGCAGCACAACCCCTTCGGGACTAGCGCAGTATTTT
>TRBV7-3|many|TRBJ2-3|TRBD1
CASSSGGDTQYF
TGTGCCAGCAGTTCAGGGGGAGACACGCAGTATTTT
>TRBV7-2|many|TRBJ1-4|NA
CASSQNRGAGIKLFF
TGTGCCAGCAGCCAAAATCGGGGGGCAGGTATAAAACTGTTTTTT
>TRBV20-1|NA|TRBJ2-5|TRBD2
CSASAGRQETQYF
TGCAGTGCTAGTGCCGGGAGGCAAGAGACCCAGTACTTC
>TRBV6-5|many|TRBJ1-1|NA
CASALGPNTEAFF
TGTGCCAGCGCTTTAGGACCCAACACTGAAGCTTTCTTT
>TRBV7-8|many|TRBJ2-3|NA
CASSLALPNFAYF
TGTGCCAGCAGCTTAGCGTTGCCAAACTTCGCGTATTTT
>TRBV7-2|many|TRBJ1-1|NA
CASSLVPGSDTEAFF
TGTGCCAGCAGCTTAGTCCCAGGGAGCGACACTGAAGCTTTCTTT
>TRBV6-1|many|TRBJ1-3|NA
CASSRTARTSGNTIYF
TGTGCCAGCAGTCGGACAGCCAGGACCTCTGGAAACACCATATATTTT
>TRBV19|many|TRBJ2-1|NA
CASSDPGTSSYNEQFF
TGTGCCAGTAGTGACCCCGGGACGAGCTCCTACAATGAGCAGTTCTTC
>TRBV6-6|NA|TRBJ2-4|TRBD2
CASSYLSGRAATKNIQYF
TGTGCCAGCAGTTATCTAAGCGGGAGGGCCGCGACCAAAAACATTCAGTACTTC
>TRBV20-1|many|TRBJ1-6|NA
CSARDLGNRTSSYNSPLHF
TGCAGTGCTAGAGATCTGGGAAACCGAACAAGCTCCTATAATTCACCCCTCCACTTT
>TRBV5-1|many|TRBJ2-5|NA
CASRPGYAQETQYF
TGCGCCAGCAGACCAGGGTACGCCCAAGAGACCCAGTACTTC
>TRBV10-3|many|TRBJ2-1|TRBD2
CAIKAGVSANEQFF
TGTGCCATCAAGGCGGGGGTATCGGCCAATGAGCAGTTCTTC
>TRBV12-3/TRBV12-4|many|TRBJ2-1|TRBD1
CASSFRTGGAFSYNEQFF
TGTGCCAGCAGTTTCAGGACAGGGGGAGCTTTCTCCTACAATGAGCAGTTCTTC
>TRBV20-1|NA|TRBJ1-1|NA
CSARVESRRDTEAFF
TGCAGTGCTAGAGTGGAGAGCAGACGGGACACTGAAGCTTTCTTT
>TRBV5-1|NA|TRBJ2-3|TRBD2
CASSPGLAEYTDTQYF
TGCGCCAGCAGCCCTGGACTAGCGGAATACACAGATACGCAGTATTTT
>TRBV20-1|few|TRBJ2-1|TRBD2
CSAKKLAGGIKGQFF
TGCAGTGCTAAAAAACTAGCGGGAGGAATCAAAGGGCAGTTCTTC
>TRBV7-9|many|TRBJ1-2|NA
CASSSRDINYGYTF
TGTGCCAGCAGCTCTCGGGACATCAACTATGGCTACACCTTC
>TRBV12-3/TRBV12-4|few|TRBJ1-6|NA
CASSVSGFSPLHF
TGTGCCAGCAGCGTTTCCGGCTTTTCACCCCTCCACTTT
>TRBV7-2|many|TRBJ2-7|NA
CASRPGQGSYEQYF
TGTGCCAGCAGACCGGGACAAGGGTCCTACGAGCAGTACTTC
>TRBV12-3/TRBV12-4|NA|TRBJ1-5|NA
CASNSLIPGDQPQHF
TGTGCCAGCAATTCCCTAATCCCGGGGGATCAGCCCCAGCATTTT